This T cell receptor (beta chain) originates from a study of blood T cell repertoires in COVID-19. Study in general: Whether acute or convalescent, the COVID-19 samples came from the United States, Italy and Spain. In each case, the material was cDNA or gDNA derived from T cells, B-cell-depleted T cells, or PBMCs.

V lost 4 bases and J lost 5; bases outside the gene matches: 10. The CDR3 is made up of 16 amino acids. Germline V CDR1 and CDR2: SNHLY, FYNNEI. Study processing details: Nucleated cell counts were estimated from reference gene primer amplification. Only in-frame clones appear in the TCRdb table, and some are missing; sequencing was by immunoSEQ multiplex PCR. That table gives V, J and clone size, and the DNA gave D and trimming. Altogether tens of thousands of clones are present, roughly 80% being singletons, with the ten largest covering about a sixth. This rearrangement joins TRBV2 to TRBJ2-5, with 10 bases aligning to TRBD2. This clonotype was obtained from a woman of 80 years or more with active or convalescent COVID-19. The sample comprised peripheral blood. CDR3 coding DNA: TGTGCCAGCAGTGCTGGCCTAGCGGGGGCGGGCGAGACCCAGTACTTC. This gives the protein CASSAGLAGAGETQYF.